Below, 23 T cell receptor beta chains from the same sample are listed, as sequenced in a study of T-cell memory formation after mild COVID-19. Using its own MiXCR run on the 5' RACE reads, TCRdb lists one record per CDR3 protein. Among under 40,000 distinct CDR3 sequences listed, approximately 7.7% were seen once. Source material: PBMCs or a T cell subset sorted from them (not recorded which). All receptors derive from a man younger than 35 who had mild COVID-19 (a few samples of this study predate the infection). Cell type and time point are not known.

This clonotype was counted only a few times. This chain joins TRBV3-1 and TRBJ1-5; the D is unclear. Germline values: CDR1 LGHDT, CDR2 YNNKEL (reference sequence). This CDR3 is built from 14 residues. Trimming cost V 3 bases and J 6 bases, with 12 bases left between them. Here the CDR3 reads CASSQDPGVQPQHF. The CDR3 nucleotides are TGTGCCAGCAGCCAGGATCCTGGTGTTCAGCCCCAGCATTTT.

This clonotype was picked up many times. The chain recombines TRBV7-2 with TRBJ1-1; 8 positions agree with TRBD1. Losses at the gene ends were 2 bases for V and 4 bases for J; bases not matched to a gene: 3. This CDR3 has 14 residues. Germline V gives CDR1 SGHTA, CDR2 FQGNSA. In DNA form, the CDR3 reads TGTGCCAGCAGCTTAAGACAGGGGACCACTGAAGCTTTCTTT. This translates into CASSLRQGTTEAFF. Drawing the rest from reference TRBV7-2 and TRBJ1-1, the complete variable domain is GAGVSQSPSNKVTEKGKDVELRCDPISGHTALYWYRQSLGQGLEFLIYFQGNSAPDKSGLPSDRFSAERTGGSVSTLTIQRTQQEDSAVYLCASSLRQGTTEAFFGQGTRLTVV.

Judged by abundance, this clonotype is medium-sized. This rearrangement joins TRBV20-1 to TRBJ2-5; D uncertain. The V and J ends lost 0 bases and 3 bases respectively, with 14 bases between them. Germline V gene sequence: CDR1 DFQATT, CDR2 SNEGSKA (reference sequence). The CDR3 is made up of 15 amino acids. The CDR3 reads CSARDLRQAEETQYF. The DNA for the CDR3 is TGCAGTGCTAGAGATCTGAGGCAGGCCGAAGAGACCCAGTACTTC.

This clonotype was found many times. V is TRBV5-5 and J is TRBJ1-2, with a possible D match to TRBD1 (5 bases). Germline V gene lookup returns CDR1 SGHKS and CDR2 YYEKEE (reference sequence). The CDR3 has 13 residues. V lost 4 bases to trimming and J lost 4 bases, with 11 bases between them. In nucleotides, the CDR3 is TGTGCCAGCAGCCTGGGACCGCTCTATGGCTACACCTTC. It yields the protein CASSLGPLYGYTF.

This clonotype occurred many times. The gene calls are TRBV5-5 and TRBJ2-7; D tentatively fits TRBD1 or TRBD2 (5 bases each). The germline CDR1 and CDR2 sequences are SGHKS and YYEKEE (reference sequence). CDR3 length: 15 amino acids. Between the trimmed V and J ends, which lost 4 bases and 1 base, there was a span of 15 bases. This chain's CDR3 is CASSRTGTESYEQYV. In DNA form, the CDR3 reads TGTGCCAGCAGCAGAACCGGGACGGAATCCTACGAGCAGTACGTC.

The V call is TRBV11-2, the J call TRBJ2-5, with D tentatively TRBD1 (5 bases). The germline V and J ends were trimmed by 0 bases and 5 bases, with 10 bases remaining between them. CDR3 length: 14 residues. Germline V lookup: CDR1 SGHAT, CDR2 FQNNGV. For the CDR3, the DNA is TGTGCCAGCAGCTTAGATGGGGCACCGGAGACCCAGTACTTC. This codes for CASSLDGAPETQYF.

This clonotype was counted at least ten times. The chain uses TRBV11-2 and TRBJ1-1; D gene ambiguous. Trimming pared 5 bases from V and 1 base from J, leaving 8 bases between. The CDR3 contains 13 residues. CDR1 and CDR2 (germline): SGHAT, FQNNGV. In nucleotides, the CDR3 is TGTGCCAGCAGCAATGGGCCGAACACTGAAGCTTTCTTT. This codes for CASSNGPNTEAFF.

In its sample, this clonotype was seen many times. The gene calls are TRBV7-9 and TRBJ1-1; D call uncertain. The CDR3 is 12 residues long. Trimming took 1 base from V and 4 from J, leaving 4 bases between them. The germline CDR1 and CDR2 sequences are SEHNR and FQNEAQ (reference sequence). Written as DNA, the CDR3 is TGTGCCAGCAGCTTAGTTGTCACTGAAGCTTTCTTT. Translation: CASSLVVTEAFF.

This clonotype was picked up many times. The J gene is TRBJ1-1, the V gene TRBV6-6; 7 bases are a match to TRBD1. Germline V gives CDR1 MNHNY, CDR2 SVGAGI (reference sequence). Trimming removed 3 bases from V and 4 bases from J; junction bases left unmatched: 5. The CDR3 contains 14 residues. The CDR3 region is CASSYQGGGTEAFF. DNA of the CDR3: TGTGCCAGCAGTTATCAGGGGGGAGGCACTGAAGCTTTCTTT.

This clonotype was counted ten times or more. The rearrangement joins TRBV24-1 to TRBJ2-2; TRBD2 agrees at 11 bases. Losses at the gene ends were 5 bases for V and 5 bases for J; bases not matched to a gene: 9. The V gene's germline CDR1 is KGHDR and CDR2 SFDVKD. There are 17 residues in the CDR3. The CDR3 region is CATSATSGEATTGELFF. CDR3 DNA sequence: TGTGCCACCAGTGCGACTAGCGGGGAGGCTACTACCGGGGAGCTGTTTTTT.

Many counts were recorded for this clonotype. This chain connects TRBV5-1 to TRBJ1-4, with a tentative D call TRBD1 (6 bases). V lost 1 base and J lost 8, with 12 bases in between. Germline V gene lookup returns CDR1 SGHRS and CDR2 YFSETQ. This CDR3 is 14 amino acids long. For the CDR3, the DNA is TGCGCCAGCAGCTTGTACGGGACAAGCGAAAAACTGTTTTTT. Translating it yields CASSLYGTSEKLFF.

This clonotype was found many times. The rearrangement uses TRBV10-3 and TRBJ1-5, with TRBD1 matching 7 bases. CDR3 length: 16 amino acids. V was pared by 0 bases and J by 4 bases, with 6 bases of the junction left unmatched. CDR1 ENHRY and CDR2 SYGVKD come from the germline V gene. For the CDR3, the DNA is TGTGCCATCAGTGAGTCCGGAGACAGGGTAAATCAGCCCCAGCATTTT. It specifies CAISESGDRVNQPQHF.

This chain joins TRBV18 and TRBJ2-2, with D perhaps matching TRBD1 or TRBD2 (5 bases each). The ends were cut back, 6 bases at V and 4 bases at J, with 12 bases in the middle. The CDR3 has 14 amino acids. Germline V lookup: CDR1 KGHSH, CDR2 LQKENI. This chain's CDR3 is CASSPMRGTGELFF. Here the CDR3 DNA reads TGTGCCAGCTCGCCTATGAGGGGCACCGGGGAGCTGTTTTTT.

The rearrangement links TRBV20-1 to TRBJ1-1, with TRBD1 as a possible D gene (5 bases). Germline-derived CDR1 and CDR2 are DFQATT and SNEGSKA (reference sequence). V was pared by 3 bases and J by 4 bases, with 6 bases between. The CDR3 contains 11 residues. The CDR3 here is CSARGGTEAFF. The CDR3, as DNA: TGCAGTGCTAGGGGGGGCACTGAAGCTTTCTTT.

This clonotype was picked up many times. The chain couples TRBV12-3 or TRBV12-4 to TRBJ1-1, with D maybe TRBD1 (5 bases). CDR3 length: 13 amino acids. V gave up 7 bases and J gave up 1 base, with 10 bases separating them. CDR3 sequence: CASKSTGNTEAFF. For the CDR3, the DNA is TGTGCCAGCAAATCCACAGGGAACACTGAAGCTTTCTTT.

About this clonotype: A much bigger clone sits one base away, suggesting this may be a read error. V usage is TRBV6-5 and J usage is TRBJ1-1; D not certain. The CDR3 covers 13 residues. Germline lookup yields CDR1 MNHEY and CDR2 SVGAGI. V was clipped by 7 bases and J by 3 bases, with 12 bases between them. CDR3 loop: CASIAPTYTEAFF. In DNA, the CDR3 is TGTGCCAGCATAGCCCCAACGTACACTGAAGCTTTCTTT.

CDR3 residues: CASSVRLAGGTDTQYF. CDR3 bases: TGTGCCAGCAGCGTCAGACTAGCGGGGGGAACAGATACGCAGTATTTT. V usage is TRBV7-9 and J usage is TRBJ2-3; TRBD2 agrees at 13 bases. This CDR3 has 16 residues. V lost 5 bases, J lost 3 bases, and 5 bases stayed unmatched. Germline values: CDR1 SEHNR, CDR2 FQNEAQ (reference sequence). Looking up the rest from reference TRBV7-9 and TRBJ2-3 gives the full variable domain: DTGVSQNPRHKITKRGQNVTFRCDPISEHNRLYWYRQTLGQGPEFLTYFQNEAQLEKSRLLSDRFSAERPKGSFSTLEIQRTEQGDSAMYLCASSVRLAGGTDTQYFGPGTRLTVL.

As regards this clonotype: A much more abundant neighbour one base away suggests this may be a read error. The V call is TRBV4-3, the J call TRBJ2-1; TRBD2 agrees at 8 bases. CDR1 LGHNA and CDR2 YSLEER come from the germline V gene. The CDR3 extends over 15 amino acids. In DNA, the CDR3 is TGCGCCAGCAGCCAGGGACTAGACTCCTACAATGAGCAGTTATTC. Translating it yields CASSQGLDSYNEQLF.

This clonotype was picked up many times. V usage is TRBV7-9 and J usage is TRBJ2-7; no clear D. Germline CDR1 is SEHNR and CDR2 is FQNEAQ (reference sequence). The V and J ends lost 3 bases and 2 bases respectively, with 11 bases between them. CDR3 length: 14 residues. CDR3: CASSFGGQTYEQYV. The CDR3 DNA reads as TGTGCCAGCAGCTTCGGTGGGCAGACCTACGAGCAGTACGTC.

The chain recombines TRBV6-2 or TRBV6-3 with TRBJ2-7, with 7 nucleotides matching TRBD1. The CDR3 spans 12 residues. In germline, CDR1 is MNHEY, CDR2 SVGEGT. As DNA, the CDR3 is TGTGCCAGCAGTACACCCCCGGGACAGTCGTGCGTC. This encodes CASSTPPGQSCV.

This clonotype has a handful of counts. The gene calls are TRBV24-1 and TRBJ2-7, with 12 bases identical to TRBD2. V was clipped by 4 bases and J by 0 bases; unmatched bases: 6. This CDR3 spans 17 amino acids. Looked up from germline, CDR1 is KGHDR and CDR2 is SFDVKD. CDR3 sequence (DNA): TGTGCCACCAGTGACCCTCTAGCGGGGGGGAGCTCCTACGAGCAGTACTTC. It codes for CATSDPLAGGSSYEQYF.

This clonotype was detected ten times or more. V gene TRBV7-2 combines with J gene TRBJ2-1, with TRBD1 identical over 9 bases. Losses at the gene ends were 4 bases for V and 1 base for J; bases not matched to a gene: 8. The CDR3 sequence is 17 residues long. CDR1 and CDR2 from the germline V gene are SGHTA and FQGNSA. CDR3 sequence reads: CASSSPTGGLSYNEQFF. CDR3 DNA sequence: TGTGCCAGCAGCTCCCCAACAGGGGGCTTGTCCTACAATGAGCAGTTCTTC.

This clonotype was recorded many times. This sequence joins TRBV6-5 and TRBJ1-5; no clear D gene. The CDR3 covers 13 residues. The germline V gene has CDR1 MNHEY and CDR2 SVGAGI. The ends were cut back, 2 bases at V and 4 bases at J, with 6 bases in the middle. The CDR3, as DNA: TGTGCCAGCAGTTACAATGAGAATCAGCCCCAGCATTTT. Its protein is CASSYNENQPQHF.